Each of the 30 T cell receptor beta chains below was sequenced from the same sample in a study of blood T cell repertoires in COVID-19 (TCRdb year 2020). Library preparation employed the immunoSEQ multiplex PCR assay. As stored in TCRdb, this immuneACCESS dataset retains in-frame rearrangements with V and J assigned. A fraction of the clones does not appear; measured against another copy, unresolved V genes explain less than half of the discrepancy, and the remainder lacks a known reason. The sample yields about 140,000 clones; around 83% were counted once. Around 8.4% of the sample comes from the top ten. Sequencing input: peripheral blood. The receptors stem from an older woman with acute or convalescent COVID-19.

The genes are TRBV7-8 and TRBJ1-5, with D perhaps TRBD1 (6 bases). The germline gives CDR1 SGHVS, CDR2 FQNEAQ. Trimming cost V 5 bases and J 4 bases, with 15 bases left between them. The CDR3 is 15 residues long. CDR3 in amino acids: CASSTRDKPNQPQHF. DNA for the CDR3: TGTGCCAGCAGCACTCGGGACAAACCAAATCAGCCCCAGCATTTT.

As for this clone: The junction shows a germline mismatch at one end, possibly a read error. This chain joins TRBV6-1 and TRBJ2-2; TRBD2 is a possible D gene (6 bases). The length of the CDR3 is 13 residues. Germline loops: CDR1 MNHNS, CDR2 SASEGT. CDR3 sequence: CASTEVAAGELFF. The CDR3 DNA reads as TGTGCCAGCACTGAAGTAGCGGCCGGGGAGCTGTTTTTT.

The chain couples TRBV5-6 to TRBJ2-3; 8 bases map to TRBD1. J lost 6 bases, V lost 2 bases, and 11 bases had no gene match. The CDR3 extends over 16 amino acids. Germline CDR1 reads SGHDT; CDR2 reads YYEEEE. In DNA form, the CDR3 reads TGTGCCAGCAGCTTCCCTGACAGGGGTTCGACTGATACGCAGTATTTT. Translating gives CASSFPDRGSTDTQYF.

This clone was seen a few times. The V and J genes are TRBV11-2 and TRBJ2-7; no firm D call. The CDR3 is made up of 11 amino acids. The V end lost 2 bases, the J end lost 4 bases, and 3 bases lay between the germline ends. The germline gives CDR1 SGHAT, CDR2 FQNNGV. CDR3: CASSLTYEQYF. In DNA form, the CDR3 reads TGTGCCAGCAGCTTAACTTACGAGCAGTACTTC.

The chain employs TRBV7-2 and TRBJ2-1; weak D call: TRBD2 (5 bases). The germline V gene encodes CDR1 SGHTA and CDR2 FQGNSA. Deletions cut 4 bases from V and 8 bases from J, with 9 bases between. The length of the CDR3 is 12 residues. The CDR3: CASSSFGDEQFF. CDR3 nucleotides: TGTGCCAGCAGCTCGTTCGGGGATGAGCAGTTCTTC.

This clone was counted ten times or more. This rearrangement joins TRBV5-1 to TRBJ1-1, with 7 nucleotides matching TRBD1. In germline, CDR1 is SGHRS, CDR2 YFSETQ. Germline trimming cut 4 bases from V and 4 bases from J; bases unmatched to any gene: 4. The CDR3 length is 13 residues. The CDR3 loop is CASSPDRATEAFF. CDR3 sequence (DNA): TGCGCCAGCAGCCCAGACAGGGCCACTGAAGCTTTCTTT.

The chain recombines TRBV10-2 with TRBJ2-2; D call uncertain. Trimming removed 8 bases from V and 5 bases from J, with 6 bases in between. The CDR3 is 11 residues long. The germline V gene encodes CDR1 WSHSY and CDR2 SAAADI. CDR3 sequence: CASSSTGELFF. The CDR3 bases are TGCGCCAGCTCCTCTACCGGGGAGCTGTTTTTT.

J is TRBJ2-4 and V is TRBV10-2; D ambiguous. CDR1 WSHSY and CDR2 SAAADI come from the germline V gene. Trimming shortened V by 6 bases and J by 2 bases, and 17 bases separated the two germline ends. CDR3 length equals 16 residues. In DNA form, the CDR3 reads TGCGCCAGCAGGGGCGATGCGACAATAACCAAAAACATTCAGTACTTC. Its protein product is CASRGDATITKNIQYF.

The chain couples TRBV4-1 to TRBJ1-1, with TRBD1 matching 7 bases. V lost 1 base and J lost 4; bases outside the gene matches: 6. The CDR3 is 15 amino acids. Germline assignment: CDR1 MGHRA and CDR2 YSYEKL. The CDR3 region has the DNA TGCGCCAGCAGCCAAGTTCAAGGGACAGTCACTGAAGCTTTCTTT. Translated: CASSQVQGTVTEAFF.

This clone was counted only a few times. The chain carries TRBV7-9 and TRBJ2-2; D is unclear. The CDR3 runs 12 residues. Trimming took 2 bases from V and 8 from J, leaving 6 bases between them. Germline values: CDR1 SEHNR, CDR2 FQNEAQ (reference sequence). CDR3 in amino acids: CASSLSKGELFF. In DNA, the CDR3 is TGTGCCAGCAGCTTATCTAAAGGGGAGCTGTTTTTT.

The genes are TRBV13 and TRBJ1-1; maybe TRBD1 (5 bases). V was pared by 2 bases and J by 0 bases, with 7 bases between. Per the germline V gene, CDR1 is PRHDT and CDR2 is FYEKMQ (reference sequence). The CDR3 covers 14 residues. The CDR3 here is CASSLPGMNTEAFF. The CDR3 coding sequence is TGTGCCAGCAGCTTACCAGGGATGAACACTGAAGCTTTCTTT.

This clone is a singleton in its sample. The V call is TRBV27, the J call TRBJ1-5, with 8 nucleotides matching TRBD1. Germline CDR1 is MNHEY and CDR2 is SMNVEV (reference sequence). The CDR3 spans 15 residues. Trimming at V came to 5 bases and at J to 4 bases, leaving 7 bases not matched to a gene. CDR3 sequence reads: CASSARDRSNQPQHF. In DNA, the CDR3 is TGTGCCAGCAGTGCCCGGGACAGGAGTAATCAGCCCCAGCATTTT.

This clone appeared a few times. The rearrangement uses TRBV4-3 and TRBJ2-7, with unresolved D. V lost 0 bases and J 3 bases, leaving 9 bases between the germline ends. The CDR3 consists of 14 residues. CDR1 LGHNA and CDR2 YSLEER come from the germline V gene. The CDR3 here is CASSQERHLYEQYF. The DNA for the CDR3 is TGCGCCAGCAGCCAAGAGAGGCACCTCTACGAGCAGTACTTC.

This sequence joins TRBV5-1 and TRBJ1-1; D not resolved. Germline assignment: CDR1 SGHRS and CDR2 YFSETQ. Trimming pared 0 bases from V and 0 bases from J, leaving 6 bases between. The CDR3 spans 14 residues. The CDR3 region is CASSLASLNTEAFF. The CDR3 region has the DNA TGCGCCAGCAGCTTGGCCAGTTTGAACACTGAAGCTTTCTTT.

The chain carries TRBV24-1 and TRBJ2-2, with TRBD2 matching over 7 bases. Trimming removed 2 bases from V and 8 bases from J; junction bases left unmatched: 7. Per the germline V gene, CDR1 is KGHDR and CDR2 is SFDVKD. The CDR3 covers 15 residues. DNA for the CDR3: TGTGCCACCAGTGATTCGACTAGCTTAAAAGGGGAGCTGTTTTTT. This codes for CATSDSTSLKGELFF.

This chain links TRBV19 with TRBJ2-7, with 9 bases identical to TRBD1. J gave up 3 bases and V 5 bases, and 11 bases lay outside the gene matches. The germline CDR1 and CDR2 sequences are LNHDA and SQIVND (reference sequence). The length of the CDR3 is 16 residues. This chain's CDR3 is CASSLGQGRRGYEQYF. CDR3 bases: TGTGCCAGTAGTCTCGGACAGGGGCGGCGAGGCTACGAGCAGTACTTC. Drawing the rest from reference TRBV19 and TRBJ2-7, the complete variable domain is DGGITQSPKYLFRKEGQNVTLSCEQNLNHDAMYWYRQDPGQGLRLIYYSQIVNDFQKGDIAEGYSVSREKKESFPLTVTSAQKNPTAFYLCASSLGQGRRGYEQYFGPGTRLTVT.

The chain uses TRBV18 and TRBJ1-1; D perhaps matches TRBD1 (5 bases). Germline values: CDR1 KGHSH, CDR2 LQKENI. The CDR3 runs 17 residues. The ends were cut back, 0 bases at V and 0 bases at J, with 14 bases in the middle. The CDR3 nucleotides read TGTGCCAGCTCACCACCCCGGGGGGGGAACATGAACACTGAAGCTTTCTTT. Translation gives CASSPPRGGNMNTEAFF.

This clone was seen once. This sequence joins TRBV6-5 and TRBJ1-1; weak D call: TRBD1 (5 bases). V gave up 2 bases and J gave up 4 bases, with 11 bases separating them. CDR3 length equals 14 residues. Germline V CDR1 and CDR2: MNHEY, SVGAGI. The CDR3 loop is CASSYAQGATEAFF. CDR3 nucleotide sequence: TGTGCCAGCAGTTACGCCCAGGGTGCCACTGAAGCTTTCTTT.

This clone appeared many times. V and J are TRBV7-2 and TRBJ1-2, with TRBD1 matching 9 bases. Trimming cost V 3 bases and J 6 bases; bases outside gene matches: 5. Germline-derived CDR1 and CDR2 are SGHTA and FQGNSA. This CDR3 region has 14 residues. CDR3 protein: CASSFLWTGDGYTF. The DNA of the CDR3 is TGTGCCAGCAGCTTCCTGTGGACAGGGGATGGCTACACCTTC.

The chain employs TRBV2 and TRBJ2-5; 11 nucleotides match TRBD2. The CDR3 has 16 residues. The V segment lost 5 bases and the J segment 4 bases; nucleotides outside the gene matches: 9. Germline assignment: CDR1 SNHLY and CDR2 FYNNEI. The CDR3 coding sequence is TGTGCCAGCAGTTCTAGCGGGGGGCCCCTAGTAGAGACCCAGTACTTC. This encodes CASSSSGGPLVETQYF.

The V call is TRBV10-1, the J call TRBJ2-7, with a tentative D call TRBD2 (6 bases). Germline V gene sequence: CDR1 WNHNN, CDR2 SYGVQD (reference sequence). Trimming took 2 bases from V and 5 from J, leaving 13 bases between them. The CDR3 has 14 amino acids. The CDR3 spells CASSEGGAPDEQYF. The CDR3 coding sequence is TGCGCCAGCAGTGAGGGCGGGGCCCCCGACGAGCAGTACTTC.

This chain connects TRBV5-1 to TRBJ1-4, with D uncertain. The CDR3 is 13 amino acids. The germline V and J ends were trimmed by 2 bases and 7 bases, with 9 bases remaining between them. Germline CDR1 SGHRS, CDR2 YFSETQ. As DNA, the CDR3 is TGCGCCAGCAGCTTTGGGCCAGTTGAAAAACTGTTTTTT. This sequence encodes CASSFGPVEKLFF.

This clone came up once. The chain carries TRBV5-4 and TRBJ1-2; possibly TRBD1 for D (5 bases). V gave up 0 bases and J gave up 6 bases, with 6 bases separating them. The CDR3 has 12 residues. CDR1 and CDR2 (germline): SGHNT, YYREEE (reference sequence). CDR3 protein: CASSLARDGYTF. DNA for the CDR3: TGTGCCAGCAGCTTGGCCAGGGATGGCTACACCTTC.

The chain recombines TRBV24-1 with TRBJ2-3; TRBD1 aligns across 10 bases. V lost 5 bases to trimming and J lost 1 base; unmatched junction nucleotides: 8. The CDR3 totals 17 residues. CDR1 KGHDR and CDR2 SFDVKD come from the germline V gene. CDR3 in DNA: TGTGCCACCAGTGGTTGGGGACAGGGGTCCCGCACAGATACGCAGTATTTT. This encodes CATSGWGQGSRTDTQYF.

V usage is TRBV11-2 and J usage is TRBJ1-3; D is ambiguous. Between the trimmed V and J ends, which lost 3 bases and 8 bases, there was a span of 11 bases. This CDR3 is 13 amino acids long. Germline CDR1 reads SGHAT; CDR2 reads FQNNGV. The CDR3 loop is CASSLSAVDTIYF. In nucleotides, the CDR3 is TGTGCCAGCAGCTTGTCAGCGGTAGACACCATATATTTT. Drawing the rest from reference TRBV11-2 and TRBJ1-3, the complete variable domain is EAGVAQSPRYKIIEKRQSVAFWCNPISGHATLYWYQQILGQGPKLLIQFQNNGVVDDSQLPKDRFSAERLKGVDSTLKIQPAKLEDSAVYLCASSLSAVDTIYFGEGSWLTVV.

The rearrangement uses TRBV10-2 and TRBJ2-2; 11 bases fit TRBD2. The V and J ends lost 4 bases and 7 bases, in that order; junction bases with no gene match: 8. Per the germline V gene, CDR1 is WSHSY and CDR2 is SAAADI. The CDR3 runs to 16 residues. The CDR3 sequence: CASSGLAGGPIGELFF. The CDR3 bases are TGCGCCAGCAGTGGTTTAGCGGGGGGGCCTATCGGGGAGCTGTTTTTT.

V gene TRBV7-2 combines with J gene TRBJ2-7; TRBD1 is a possible D gene (6 bases). V was shortened by 5 bases and J by 2 bases, with 7 bases between the two germline ends. Germline CDR1 and CDR2: SGHTA and FQGNSA. The CDR3 covers 12 residues. The CDR3 coding sequence is TGTGCCAGCAGCCGGGACACCTACGAGCAGTACTTC. Translation gives CASSRDTYEQYF.

This clone turned up a few times. The V call is TRBV9, the J call TRBJ2-7; the D gene is possibly TRBD1 (6 bases). V dropped 4 bases and J dropped 2 bases, with 16 bases sitting between them. Germline assignment: CDR1 SGDLS and CDR2 YYNGEE. The CDR3 consists of 15 residues. The chain's CDR3 is CASSSDRSSPYEQYF. The CDR3 bases are TGTGCCAGCAGCTCAGACAGGAGTTCCCCCTACGAGCAGTACTTC.

The chain carries TRBV14 and TRBJ1-2, with D perhaps TRBD1 (5 bases). V was clipped by 1 base and J by 8 bases, with 14 bases between them. The germline CDR1 and CDR2 sequences are SGHDN and FVKESK. The CDR3 covers 14 residues. CDR3 nucleotide sequence: TGTGCCAGCAGCCAAGCGGGGGAGTCTAGGGGCTACACCTTC. It translates to CASSQAGESRGYTF.

The V and J genes are TRBV27 and TRBJ1-5, with D possibly matching TRBD1 (6 bases). The CDR3 spans 14 residues. Germline V gene lookup returns CDR1 MNHEY and CDR2 SMNVEV (reference sequence). The germline V and J ends were trimmed by 2 bases and 7 bases, with 12 bases remaining between them. The CDR3 reads CASSLRGGAQPQHF. CDR3 DNA: TGTGCCAGCAGTTTAAGGGGGGGCGCCCAGCCCCAGCATTTT.